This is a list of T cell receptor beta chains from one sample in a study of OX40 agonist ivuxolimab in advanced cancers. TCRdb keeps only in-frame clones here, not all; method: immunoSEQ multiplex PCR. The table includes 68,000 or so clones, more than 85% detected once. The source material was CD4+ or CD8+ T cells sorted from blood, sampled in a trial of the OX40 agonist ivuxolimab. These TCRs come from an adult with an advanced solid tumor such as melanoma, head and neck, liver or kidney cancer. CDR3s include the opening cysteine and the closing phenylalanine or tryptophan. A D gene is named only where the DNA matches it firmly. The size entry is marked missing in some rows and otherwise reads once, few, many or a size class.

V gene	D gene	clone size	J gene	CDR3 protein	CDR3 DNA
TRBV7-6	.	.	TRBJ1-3	CASSLAGQRAGNTIYF	TGTGCCAGCAGCTTAGCCGGACAAAGAGCAGGAAACACCATATATTTT
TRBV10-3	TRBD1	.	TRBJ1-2	CAIRGTAYGYTF	TGTGCCATCAGGGGGACAGCATATGGCTACACCTTC
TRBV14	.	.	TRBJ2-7	CASSQDWPGPYEQYF	TGTGCCAGCAGCCAAGATTGGCCGGGTCCCTACGAGCAGTACTTC
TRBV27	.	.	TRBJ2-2	CASSFRESGELFF	TGTGCCAGCAGTTTTAGGGAAAGTGGGGAGCTGTTTTTT
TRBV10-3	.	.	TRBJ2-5	CAISEGETQYF	TGTGCCATCAGTGAGGGGGAGACCCAGTACTTC
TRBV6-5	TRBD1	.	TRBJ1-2	CASRRDRVDYGYTF	TGTGCCAGCAGACGGGACAGGGTGGACTATGGCTACACCTTC
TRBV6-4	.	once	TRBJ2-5	CASSLGRKRGTQYF	TGTGCCAGCAGTCTGGGACGGAAACGAGGGACCCAGTACTTC
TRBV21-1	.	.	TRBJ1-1	CASSGQGHTEAFF	TGTGCCAGCAGCGGACAGGGGCACACTGAAGCTTTCTTT
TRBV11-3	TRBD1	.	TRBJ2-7	CASSPSPGQGNEQYF	TGTGCCAGCAGCCCATCACCGGGACAGGGTAACGAGCAGTACTTC
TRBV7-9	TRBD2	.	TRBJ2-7	CASSLGGRAYEQYF	TGTGCCAGCAGCTTAGGCGGGAGGGCCTACGAGCAGTACTTC
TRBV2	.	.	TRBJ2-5	CASSYGETQYF	TGTGCCAGCTCTTACGGTGAGACCCAGTACTTC
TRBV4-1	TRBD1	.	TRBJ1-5	CASSLDRDSNQPQHF	TGCGCCAGCAGCCTCGACAGGGATAGCAATCAGCCCCAGCATTTT
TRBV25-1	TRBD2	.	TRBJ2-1	CASRGDWGGPNEQFF	TGTGCCAGCAGGGGGGATTGGGGGGGACCCAATGAGCAGTTCTTC
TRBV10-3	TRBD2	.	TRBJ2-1	CAISEGGRDYEQFF	TGTGCCATCAGTGAGGGGGGGAGGGACTATGAGCAGTTCTTC
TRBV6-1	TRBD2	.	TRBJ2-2	CASQAGGNTGELFF	TGTGCCAGCCAAGCGGGGGGGAACACCGGGGAGCTGTTTTTT
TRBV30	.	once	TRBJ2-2	CAWGEVSFNTGELFF	TGTGCCTGGGGCGAAGTGAGCTTTAACACCGGGGAGCTGTTTTTT
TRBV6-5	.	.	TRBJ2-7	CASSFTVGPDEQYF	TGTGCCAGCAGTTTTACAGTGGGCCCGGACGAGCAGTACTTC
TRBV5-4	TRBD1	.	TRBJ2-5	CASSVAGTGGETQYF	TGTGCCAGCAGCGTAGCCGGGACAGGGGGAGAGACCCAGTACTTC
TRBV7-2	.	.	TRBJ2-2	CASSITGRITGELFF	TGTGCCAGCAGCATTACAGGGAGGATCACCGGGGAGCTGTTTTTT
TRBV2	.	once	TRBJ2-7	CASSAQGYEQYF	TGTGCCAGCAGCGCCCAGGGCTACGAGCAGTACTTC